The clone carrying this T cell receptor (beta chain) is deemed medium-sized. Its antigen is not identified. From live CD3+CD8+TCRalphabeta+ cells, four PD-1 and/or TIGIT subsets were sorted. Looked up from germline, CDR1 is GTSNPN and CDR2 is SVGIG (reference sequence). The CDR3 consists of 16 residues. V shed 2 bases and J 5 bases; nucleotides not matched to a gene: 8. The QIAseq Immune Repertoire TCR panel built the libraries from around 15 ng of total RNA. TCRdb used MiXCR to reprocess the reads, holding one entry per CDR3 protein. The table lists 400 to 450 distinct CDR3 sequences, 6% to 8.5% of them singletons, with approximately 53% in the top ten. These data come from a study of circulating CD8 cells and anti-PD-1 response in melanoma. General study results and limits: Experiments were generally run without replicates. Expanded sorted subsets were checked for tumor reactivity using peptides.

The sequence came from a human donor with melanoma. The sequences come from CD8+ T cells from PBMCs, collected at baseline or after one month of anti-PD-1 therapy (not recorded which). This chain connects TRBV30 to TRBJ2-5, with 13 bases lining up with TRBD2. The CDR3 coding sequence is TGTGCCTGGAGTTCCCCGACTAGCGGGAGGTCGGAGACCCAGTACTTC. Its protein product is CAWSSPTSGRSETQYF.